One and the same sample provided the 32 T cell receptor beta chains below, sequenced in a study of graft-versus-host responses after intestinal transplantation. The data were produced by immunoSEQ multiplex PCR, yet TCRdb's version contains in-frame clones alone and is incomplete. The data show more than 50,000 clones, with about 90% seen just once and about 2.9% held by the top ten. Sequencing used PBMCs, obtained approximately four months after intestinal transplantation. These TCRs come from a human patient who received an intestinal transplant, so some T cells may come from the graft donor.

The rearrangement joins TRBV7-6 to TRBJ2-5; D call uncertain. CDR3 length: 12 amino acids. Per the germline V gene, CDR1 is SGHVS and CDR2 is FNYEAQ. Trimming pared 5 bases from V and 9 bases from J, leaving 13 bases between. CDR3 sequence: CASSHLSPAQYF. CDR3 in DNA: TGTGCCAGCAGCCACTTAAGCCCGGCCCAGTACTTC.

The rearrangement joins TRBV7-9 to TRBJ1-2; D possibly corresponds to TRBD1 (5 bases). The V gene's germline CDR1 is SEHNR and CDR2 FQNEAQ (reference sequence). This CDR3 contains 19 residues. With 3 bases removed from V and 4 bases from J, the gap between germline ends came to 27 bases. CDR3 amino acids: CASSFRDWDYTTPTYGYTF. CDR3 DNA sequence: TGTGCCAGCAGCTTTCGCGATTGGGACTATACCACCCCGACCTATGGCTACACCTTC.

The gene calls are TRBV19 and TRBJ2-1; tentative D call: TRBD1 (5 bases). The CDR3 extends over 15 amino acids. CDR1 and CDR2 (germline): LNHDA, SQIVND (reference sequence). V lost 3 bases, J lost 1 base, and 10 bases lay in between. In DNA, the CDR3 is TGTGCCAGTAGTATGGGGCCGCGGTCCTACAATGAGCAGTTCTTC. Translated: CASSMGPRSYNEQFF.

The chain uses TRBV5-1 and TRBJ2-1, with D possibly being TRBD1 (6 bases). This CDR3 is 14 amino acids long. Germline V gives CDR1 SGHRS, CDR2 YFSETQ. V lost 4 bases to trimming and J lost 3 bases, with 11 bases between them. Written as DNA, the CDR3 is TGCGCCAGCAGCCTAGGACAGAGCTACAATGAGCAGTTCTTC. It specifies CASSLGQSYNEQFF. Looking up the rest from reference TRBV5-1 and TRBJ2-1 gives the full variable domain: KAGVTQTPRYLIKTRGQQVTLSCSPISGHRSVSWYQQTPGQGLQFLFEYFSETQRNKGNFPGRFSGRQFSNSRSEMNVSTLELGDSALYLCASSLGQSYNEQFFGPGTRLTVL.

This sequence joins TRBV4-2 and TRBJ2-3; tentatively, D is TRBD2 (6 bases). CDR3 length: 14 amino acids. The germline V and J ends were trimmed by 3 bases and 4 bases, with 11 bases remaining between them. Germline V lookup: CDR1 LGHNA, CDR2 YNFKEQ. CDR3 residues: CASSQGLGADTQYF. The CDR3 bases are TGTGCCAGCAGCCAGGGACTGGGCGCAGATACGCAGTATTTT.

The chain links TRBV5-1 to TRBJ2-1, with D perhaps TRBD1 (6 bases). Germline V gene data show CDR1 as SGHRS and CDR2 as YFSETQ. Trimming shortened V by 4 bases and J by 4 bases, and 18 bases separated the two germline ends. The CDR3 consists of 16 residues. DNA of the CDR3: TGCGCCAGCAGCCCATTTCATGGGGGCTTTTACAATGAGCAGTTCTTC. Its translation: CASSPFHGGFYNEQFF.

V usage is TRBV19 and J usage is TRBJ2-7; 8 positions match TRBD1. This CDR3 spans 15 amino acids. V shed 1 base and J 3 bases; nucleotides not matched to a gene: 5. Germline loops: CDR1 LNHDA, CDR2 SQIVND (reference sequence). In DNA form, the CDR3 reads TGTGCCAGTAGTATAGTGACCAGGGGGCTCTACGAGCAGTACTTC. Translated, it gives CASSIVTRGLYEQYF.

CDR3 sequence: CASSFNGLAASYNEQFF. DNA for the CDR3: TGTGCCAGCAGCTTTAACGGACTAGCGGCGTCCTACAATGAGCAGTTCTTC. V is TRBV11-2 and J is TRBJ2-1; 10 bases fit TRBD2. J gave up 1 base and V 3 bases, and 6 bases lay outside the gene matches. Germline CDR1 and CDR2: SGHAT and FQNNGV. CDR3 length: 17 amino acids.

The gene calls are TRBV27 and TRBJ2-4; tentatively, D is TRBD2 (5 bases). This CDR3 has 13 amino acids. Trimming removed 3 bases from V and 7 bases from J, with 10 bases in between. Germline V gene sequence: CDR1 MNHEY, CDR2 SMNVEV (reference sequence). The chain's CDR3 is CASSFSRGNIQYF. In nucleotides, the CDR3 is TGTGCCAGCAGTTTCTCTCGAGGGAACATTCAGTACTTC.

In its sample, this clone was seen a few times. CDR3 bases: TGTGCCAGCAGTGGGACTGGCACGGCAGATACGCAGTATTTT. Protein sequence: CASSGTGTADTQYF. V gene TRBV5-6 combines with J gene TRBJ2-3, with D possibly TRBD2 on 6 matching bases. V was trimmed by 5 bases and J by 4 bases, leaving 14 bases between them. This CDR3 region has 14 residues. CDR1 is SGHDT, CDR2 YYEEEE, per germline. The entire variable domain, with the rest obtained from reference TRBV5-6 and TRBJ2-3, is as follows: DAGVTQSPTHLIKTRGQQVTLRCSPKSGHDTVSWYQQALGQGPQFIFQYYEEEERQRGNFPDRFSGHQFPNYSSELNVNALLLGDSALYLCASSGTGTADTQYFGPGTRLTVL.

V is TRBV11-2 and J is TRBJ2-7, with D maybe TRBD2 (6 bases). Per the germline V gene, CDR1 is SGHAT and CDR2 is FQNNGV. The CDR3 loop spans 17 amino acids. The V end lost 1 base, the J end lost 0 bases, and 16 bases lay between the germline ends. The CDR3 sequence: CASSLGTGGAPSYEQYF. As DNA, the CDR3 is TGTGCCAGCAGCTTAGGAACTGGCGGGGCCCCCTCCTACGAGCAGTACTTC.

V gene TRBV7-3 combines with J gene TRBJ2-1, with 11 bases lining up with TRBD2. The CDR3 spans 16 residues. Trimming at V came to 2 bases and at J to 7 bases, leaving 7 bases not matched to a gene. Looked up from germline, CDR1 is SGHTA and CDR2 is FQGTGA. Here the CDR3 DNA reads TGTGCCAGCAGCTTACGTCTAGCGGGAGGTCGGAATGAGCAGTTCTTC. Its translation: CASSLRLAGGRNEQFF.

This clone appeared a single time. The CDR3 sequence is CASSMGRYNEQFF. The CDR3 DNA sequence: TGTGCCAGTAGTATGGGCCGATACAATGAGCAGTTCTTC. The rearrangement joins TRBV19 to TRBJ2-1, with D unresolved. Between the trimmed V and J ends, which lost 3 bases and 4 bases, there was a span of 7 bases. CDR1 and CDR2 (germline): LNHDA, SQIVND (reference sequence). The CDR3 consists of 13 residues.

The chain has TRBV12-1 and TRBJ2-3; TRBD2, the D gene given by the table, was not confirmed from the DNA. TRBV12-1 is a documented pseudogene. The CDR3 runs 16 residues. In DNA form, the CDR3 reads TGTGCCAGCGCCCTAACTAGCGGGGGGGGTGCAGATACGCAGTATTTT. Translating it yields CASALTSGGGADTQYF.

The chain has TRBV5-4 and TRBJ2-4; a possible D gene is TRBD2 (6 bases). V dropped 2 bases and J dropped 4 bases, with 13 bases sitting between them. Germline-derived CDR1 and CDR2 are SGHNT and YYREEE (reference sequence). The CDR3 totals 15 residues. The CDR3 loop reads CASSFGGSLKNIQYF. In DNA form, the CDR3 reads TGTGCCAGCAGCTTCGGAGGGAGCCTAAAAAACATTCAGTACTTC.

The rearrangement uses TRBV28 and TRBJ2-3; D remains unclear. V was trimmed by 3 bases and J by 4 bases, leaving 11 bases between them. Germline V lookup: CDR1 MDHEN, CDR2 SYDVKM. This CDR3 region has 14 residues. CDR3 region: CASSFDTFSDTQYF. The CDR3 DNA is TGTGCCAGCAGTTTCGACACCTTCTCAGATACGCAGTATTTT.

CDR3 in amino acids: CASSWRGGFGNEQFF. For the CDR3, the DNA is TGTGCCAGCAGCTGGAGGGGGGGCTTCGGCAATGAGCAGTTCTTC. The chain combines TRBV5-6 with TRBJ2-1; D perhaps matches TRBD2 (7 bases). This CDR3 is built from 15 residues. V was trimmed by 3 bases and J by 6 bases, leaving 16 bases between them. In germline, CDR1 is SGHDT, CDR2 YYEEEE.

The rearrangement links TRBV9 to TRBJ2-7, with 9 bases fitting TRBD2. V lost 0 bases to trimming and J lost 2 bases; unmatched junction nucleotides: 3. Germline V gene lookup returns CDR1 SGDLS and CDR2 YYNGEE. The CDR3 is 15 amino acids. CDR3 sequence: CASSVGGGDTYEQYF. The CDR3 DNA sequence: TGTGCCAGCAGCGTAGGCGGGGGGGATACCTACGAGCAGTACTTC.

The chain is built from TRBV10-3 and TRBJ1-1, with D hard to call. Germline V gene lookup returns CDR1 ENHRY and CDR2 SYGVKD. The germline V and J ends were trimmed by 3 bases and 5 bases, with 13 bases remaining between them. The CDR3 covers 14 residues. Here the CDR3 DNA reads TGTGCCATCAGTGATGAAGGGTTTTGGACTGAAGCTTTCTTT. Protein sequence: CAISDEGFWTEAFF.

The chain couples TRBV7-9 to TRBJ1-1, with D perhaps TRBD1 (5 bases). The CDR3 is 16 residues long. V lost 5 bases and J 4 bases, leaving 20 bases between the germline ends. Per germline, CDR1 SEHNR and CDR2 FQNEAQ (reference sequence). The CDR3 region is CASSPRLPGGVTEAFF. The DNA for the CDR3 is TGTGCCAGCAGCCCTCGGCTACCTGGGGGGGTCACTGAAGCTTTCTTT.

The V call is TRBV5-1, the J call TRBJ2-5, with 9 bases lining up with TRBD1. The ends lost 3 bases at V and 3 bases at J; junction bases unmatched: 6. Germline loops: CDR1 SGHRS, CDR2 YFSETQ. The CDR3 is made up of 15 amino acids. In DNA, the CDR3 is TGCGCCAGCAGCTCTGGGGACAGGGTAAAAGAGACCCAGTACTTC. Protein: CASSSGDRVKETQYF.

The chain uses TRBV10-3 and TRBJ1-5; 7 bases match TRBD1. The CDR3 loop spans 17 amino acids. The V and J ends lost 3 bases and 0 bases, in that order; junction bases with no gene match: 8. The germline V gene encodes CDR1 ENHRY and CDR2 SYGVKD. The CDR3: CAISEFDRESSNQPQHF. CDR3 bases: TGTGCCATCAGTGAATTCGACAGGGAGAGTAGCAATCAGCCCCAGCATTTT.

This chain links TRBV2 with TRBJ2-1; 11 bases agree with TRBD2. J was trimmed by 5 bases and V by 7 bases; bases with no gene match: 1. The CDR3 is 13 amino acids. Germline CDR1 is SNHLY and CDR2 is FYNNEI. The CDR3 DNA sequence: TGTGCCAGCAAACTAGCGGGGGACAATGAGCAGTTCTTC. It is translated as CASKLAGDNEQFF.

The chain couples TRBV15 to TRBJ2-7; D is perhaps TRBD2 (6 bases). Trimming shortened V by 6 bases and J by 2 bases, and 14 bases separated the two germline ends. The CDR3 consists of 14 residues. From germline, CDR1 is LNHNV and CDR2 YYDKDF (reference sequence). The CDR3, as DNA: TGTGCCACCAGTCCAACTAGCCAAACCTACGAGCAGTACTTC. Protein sequence: CATSPTSQTYEQYF.

The rearrangement joins TRBV5-6 to TRBJ2-1, with D unresolved. The V gene lost 4 bases and the J gene lost 4 bases, with 15 bases spanning the gap. CDR3 length: 15 residues. CDR1 is SGHDT, CDR2 YYEEEE, per germline. The chain's CDR3 is CASSPGVSRYNEQFF. CDR3 DNA sequence: TGTGCCAGCAGCCCGGGTGTTAGCAGATACAATGAGCAGTTCTTC.

The rearrangement links TRBV6-5 to TRBJ2-1, with TRBD2 as a possible D gene (6 bases). This CDR3 has 15 residues. Germline V CDR1 and CDR2: MNHEY, SVGAGI. V lost 2 bases to trimming and J lost 4 bases, with 12 bases between them. The CDR3 is CASSYGVRGYNEQFF. In DNA, the CDR3 is TGTGCCAGCAGTTACGGGGTGCGGGGTTACAATGAGCAGTTCTTC.

The rearrangement joins TRBV19 to TRBJ1-2; D not resolved. The CDR3 is made up of 14 amino acids. V dropped 7 bases and J dropped 4 bases, with 16 bases sitting between them. Germline-derived CDR1 and CDR2 are LNHDA and SQIVND (reference sequence). As DNA, the CDR3 is TGTGCCAGTAACGTCGGCAGAGAACCCTATGGCTACACCTTC. Its translation: CASNVGREPYGYTF.

This chain connects TRBV6-5 to TRBJ2-3; no clear D gene. The germline CDR1 and CDR2 sequences are MNHEY and SVGAGI. This CDR3 is 13 amino acids long. Between the trimmed V and J ends, which lost 2 bases and 7 bases, there was a span of 10 bases. The CDR3 DNA reads as TGTGCCAGCAGTTACGCGCAGTCGAATACGCAGTATTTT. Its protein product is CASSYAQSNTQYF.

The chain couples TRBV6-5 to TRBJ2-3; D is perhaps TRBD1 (6 bases). V was cut by 5 bases and J by 6 bases, with 6 bases left in between. CDR1 is MNHEY and CDR2 is SVGAGI in the germline V gene. The CDR3 is made up of 11 amino acids. The CDR3, as DNA: TGTGCCAGCAGTCAGGGGGATACGCAGTATTTT. Protein sequence: CASSQGDTQYF.

The genes are TRBV18 and TRBJ2-5, with D perhaps given as TRBD1 or TRBD2 (5 bases each). V was clipped by 1 base and J by 5 bases, with 8 bases between them. CDR1 and CDR2 from the germline V gene are KGHSH and LQKENI. The CDR3 runs 13 residues. CDR3 loop: CASSPRGDETQYF. CDR3 nucleotides: TGTGCCAGCTCACCACGAGGGGACGAGACCCAGTACTTC.

The rearrangement links TRBV11-2 to TRBJ2-1, with 10 bases that match TRBD2. Looked up from germline, CDR1 is SGHAT and CDR2 is FQNNGV. CDR3 length: 16 residues. Germline trimming cut 1 base from V and 1 base from J; bases unmatched to any gene: 1. CDR3 nucleotides: TGTGCCAGCAGCTTAGTAGCGGGAGGATCCTACAATGAGCAGTTCTTC. As protein: CASSLVAGGSYNEQFF.

The V call is TRBV11-3, the J call TRBJ2-3; D remains unclear. CDR3 size: 13 residues. Germline V CDR1 and CDR2: SGHNT, YENEEA. The V end lost 4 bases, the J end lost 0 bases, and 5 bases lay between the germline ends. The CDR3 protein is CASSSTSTDTQYF. The CDR3 DNA follows: TGTGCCAGCAGCTCGACTAGCACAGATACGCAGTATTTT.